Below are 10 T cell receptor beta chains sequenced from a single sample in a study of blood T cell repertoires in COVID-19. The method was immunoSEQ multiplex PCR; TCRdb's version includes in-frame clones alone and lacks a portion of them. In the table there are approximately 70,000 clones, 80% to 90% of which are singletons. Sequencing used peripheral blood. The origin of the receptors is a man in his fifties with active COVID-19.

This clone was seen a single time. The V and J genes are TRBV29-1 and TRBJ1-6; TRBD1 agrees at 7 bases. This CDR3 is 14 amino acids long. Germline V gene sequence: CDR1 SQVTM, CDR2 ANQGSEA. J gave up 7 bases and V 7 bases, and 10 bases lay outside the gene matches. CDR3: CSAWTGRANSPLHF. CDR3 coding DNA: TGCAGCGCCTGGACAGGAAGGGCCAATTCACCCCTCCACTTT.

The rearrangement uses TRBV18 and TRBJ2-1, with 9 bases identical to TRBD2. Germline V CDR1 and CDR2: KGHSH, LQKENI. Trimming removed 3 bases from V and 10 bases from J; junction bases left unmatched: 4. The CDR3 runs to 13 residues. The CDR3 nucleotides are TGTGCCAGCTCACCGGGACTAGCACACGAGCAGTTCTTC. Translating gives CASSPGLAHEQFF.

The V gene is TRBV4-3, the J gene TRBJ1-1; D is unresolved. The germline V gene encodes CDR1 LGHNA and CDR2 YSLEER. V was trimmed by 1 base and J by 10 bases, leaving 7 bases between them. This CDR3 comprises 11 residues. CDR3 DNA: TGCGCCAGCAGCCAAGGTGGACTAGCTTTCTTT. Translated, it gives CASSQGGLAFF.

This chain joins TRBV19 and TRBJ2-4, with 7 bases fitting TRBD1. The CDR3 has 15 residues. Trimming at V came to 1 base and at J to 5 bases, leaving 5 bases not matched to a gene. Germline CDR1 and CDR2: LNHDA and SQIVND (reference sequence). Written as DNA, the CDR3 is TGTGCCAGTAGTATAGGACAGGGTTTCGAAAACATTCAGTACTTC. The encoded protein is CASSIGQGFENIQYF. Combining the CDR3 with reference TRBV19 and TRBJ2-4 gives the whole variable domain DGGITQSPKYLFRKEGQNVTLSCEQNLNHDAMYWYRQDPGQGLRLIYYSQIVNDFQKGDIAEGYSVSREKKESFPLTVTSAQKNPTAFYLCASSIGQGFENIQYFGAGTRLSVL.

This clone was seen only a few times. The chain combines TRBV29-1 with TRBJ1-1; D remains ambiguous. The CDR3 totals 13 residues. With 7 bases removed from V and 0 bases from J, the gap between germline ends came to 12 bases. Germline V gives CDR1 SQVTM, CDR2 ANQGSEA. CDR3 in amino acids: CSAWETMNTEAFF. Written as DNA, the CDR3 is TGCAGCGCCTGGGAGACCATGAACACTGAAGCTTTCTTT.

CDR3 residues: CASSLGTPVEQYF. CDR3 nucleotides: TGTGCCAGCAGTCTGGGGACACCGGTTGAGCAGTACTTC. The rearrangement joins TRBV28 to TRBJ2-7; tentatively, D is TRBD1 (6 bases). V was cut by 5 bases and J by 7 bases, with 15 bases left in between. The length of the CDR3 is 13 residues. The V gene's germline CDR1 is MDHEN and CDR2 SYDVKM.

This chain links TRBV6-1 with TRBJ1-2, with 10 nucleotides matching TRBD1. CDR3 length: 15 amino acids. Germline V CDR1 and CDR2: MNHNS, SASEGT. The V gene end was trimmed by 5 bases and the J gene end by 2 bases; junction bases not matched to a gene: 5. In nucleotides, the CDR3 is TGTGCCAGCAGTTCCTTGGGACAGGGGAACTATGGCTACACCTTC. It translates to CASSSLGQGNYGYTF.

The V gene is TRBV5-6, the J gene TRBJ1-6; unclear D gene. V dropped 2 bases and J dropped 9 bases, with 9 bases sitting between them. In germline, CDR1 is SGHDT, CDR2 YYEEEE. The CDR3 loop spans 13 amino acids. The CDR3 reads CASSFGEGSPLHF. The DNA for the CDR3 is TGTGCCAGCAGCTTCGGGGAAGGTTCACCCCTCCACTTT.

The chain is built from TRBV29-1 and TRBJ1-2, with TRBD1 as a possible D gene (5 bases). Trimming removed 3 bases from V and 2 bases from J, with 7 bases in between. CDR1 is SQVTM and CDR2 is ANQGSEA in the germline V gene. The CDR3 contains 12 residues. The CDR3 bases are TGCAGCGTTGACCCAGGGAACTATGGCTACACCTTC. Its protein is CSVDPGNYGYTF.

The chain carries TRBV10-3 and TRBJ2-7; 8 nucleotides align to TRBD1. This CDR3 is built from 14 residues. CDR1 ENHRY and CDR2 SYGVKD come from the germline V gene. Losses at the gene ends were 5 bases for V and 2 bases for J; bases not matched to a gene: 5. CDR3 residues: CAISQIQGAYEQYF. The CDR3 nucleotides are TGTGCCATCAGTCAAATACAGGGGGCCTACGAGCAGTACTTC.